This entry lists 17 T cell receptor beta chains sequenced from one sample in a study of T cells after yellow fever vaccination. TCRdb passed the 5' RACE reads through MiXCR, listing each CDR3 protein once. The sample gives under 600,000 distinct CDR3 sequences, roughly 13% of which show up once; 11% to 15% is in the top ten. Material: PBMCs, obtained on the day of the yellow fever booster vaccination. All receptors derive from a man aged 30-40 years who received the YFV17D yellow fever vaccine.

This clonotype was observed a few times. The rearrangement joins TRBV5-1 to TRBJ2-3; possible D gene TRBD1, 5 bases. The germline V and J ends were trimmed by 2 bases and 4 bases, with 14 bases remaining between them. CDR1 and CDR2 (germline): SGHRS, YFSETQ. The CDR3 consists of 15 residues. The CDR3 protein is CASSFSGQGSDTQYF. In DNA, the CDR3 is TGCGCCAGCAGCTTTTCTGGTCAGGGATCAGATACGCAGTATTTT. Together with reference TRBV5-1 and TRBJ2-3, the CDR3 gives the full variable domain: KAGVTQTPRYLIKTRGQQVTLSCSPISGHRSVSWYQQTPGQGLQFLFEYFSETQRNKGNFPGRFSGRQFSNSRSEMNVSTLELGDSALYLCASSFSGQGSDTQYFGPGTRLTVL.

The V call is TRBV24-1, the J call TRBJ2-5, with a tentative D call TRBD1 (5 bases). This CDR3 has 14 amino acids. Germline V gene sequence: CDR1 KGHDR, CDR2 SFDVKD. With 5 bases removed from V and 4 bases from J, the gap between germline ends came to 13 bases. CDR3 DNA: TGTGCCACCAGTGCCCACTGGGGCCGAGAGACCCAGTACTTC. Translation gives CATSAHWGRETQYF.

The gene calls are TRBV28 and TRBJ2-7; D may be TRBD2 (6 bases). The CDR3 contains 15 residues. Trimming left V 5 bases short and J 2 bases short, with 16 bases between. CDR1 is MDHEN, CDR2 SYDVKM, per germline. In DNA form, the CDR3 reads TGTGCCAGCAGTGCTGGCGGGGCCCTAACCTACGAGCAGTACTTC. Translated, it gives CASSAGGALTYEQYF.

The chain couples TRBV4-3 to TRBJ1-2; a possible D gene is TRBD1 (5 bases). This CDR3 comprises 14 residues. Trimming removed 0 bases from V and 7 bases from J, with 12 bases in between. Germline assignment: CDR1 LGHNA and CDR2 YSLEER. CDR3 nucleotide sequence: TGCGCCAGCAGCCAAGATTGGGGGGTCGGTGGCTACACCTTC. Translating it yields CASSQDWGVGGYTF.

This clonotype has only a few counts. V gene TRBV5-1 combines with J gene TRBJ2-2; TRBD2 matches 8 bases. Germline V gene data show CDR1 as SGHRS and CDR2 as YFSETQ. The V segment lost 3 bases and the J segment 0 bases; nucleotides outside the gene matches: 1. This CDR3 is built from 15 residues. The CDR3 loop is CASSSTSANTGELFF. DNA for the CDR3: TGCGCCAGCAGCTCGACTAGCGCGAACACCGGGGAGCTGTTTTTT.

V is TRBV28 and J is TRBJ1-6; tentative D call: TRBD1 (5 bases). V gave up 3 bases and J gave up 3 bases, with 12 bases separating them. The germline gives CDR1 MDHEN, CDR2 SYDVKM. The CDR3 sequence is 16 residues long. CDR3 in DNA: TGTGCCAGCAGTTTGGCAGGGAGGGTCTATAATTCACCCCTCCACTTT. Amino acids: CASSLAGRVYNSPLHF.

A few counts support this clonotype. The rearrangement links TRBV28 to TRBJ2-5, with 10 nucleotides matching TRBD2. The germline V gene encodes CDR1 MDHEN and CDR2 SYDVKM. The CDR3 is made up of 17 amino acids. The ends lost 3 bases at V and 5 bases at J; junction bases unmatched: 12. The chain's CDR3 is CASSFGRSGRAGETQYF. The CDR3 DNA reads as TGTGCCAGCAGTTTTGGGAGAAGCGGGAGGGCCGGTGAGACCCAGTACTTC.

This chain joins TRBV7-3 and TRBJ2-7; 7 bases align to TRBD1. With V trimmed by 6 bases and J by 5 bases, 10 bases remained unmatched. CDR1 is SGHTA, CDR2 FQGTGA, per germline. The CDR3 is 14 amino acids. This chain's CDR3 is CASSPGQASDEQYF. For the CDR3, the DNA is TGTGCCAGCAGTCCTGGACAGGCGTCGGACGAGCAGTACTTC.

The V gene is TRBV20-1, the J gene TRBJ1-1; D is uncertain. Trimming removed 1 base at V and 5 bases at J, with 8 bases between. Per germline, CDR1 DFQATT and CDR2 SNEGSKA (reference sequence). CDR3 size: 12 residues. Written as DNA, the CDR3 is TGCAGTGCTAGAGGGGGAGAGACTGAAGCTTTCTTT. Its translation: CSARGGETEAFF.

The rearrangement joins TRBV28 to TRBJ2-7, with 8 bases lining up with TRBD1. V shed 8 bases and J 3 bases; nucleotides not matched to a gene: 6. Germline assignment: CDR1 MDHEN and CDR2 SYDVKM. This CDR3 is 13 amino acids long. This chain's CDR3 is CASGTGGIYEQYF. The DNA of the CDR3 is TGTGCCAGCGGAACAGGGGGGATCTACGAGCAGTACTTC.

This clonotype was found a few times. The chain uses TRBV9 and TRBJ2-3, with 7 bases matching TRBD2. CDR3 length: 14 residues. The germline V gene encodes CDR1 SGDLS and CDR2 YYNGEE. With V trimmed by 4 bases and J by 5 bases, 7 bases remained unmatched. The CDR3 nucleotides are TGTGCCAGCAGCCCCCGGACTAGAGAAGATACGCAGTATTTT. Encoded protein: CASSPRTREDTQYF.

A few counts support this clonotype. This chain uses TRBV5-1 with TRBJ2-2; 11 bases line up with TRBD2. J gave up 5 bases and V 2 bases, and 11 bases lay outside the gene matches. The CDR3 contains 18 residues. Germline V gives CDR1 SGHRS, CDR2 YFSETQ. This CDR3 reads CASSLRGLAGGETGELFF. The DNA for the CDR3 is TGCGCCAGCAGCTTAAGGGGGCTAGCGGGAGGAGAAACCGGGGAGCTGTTTTTT.

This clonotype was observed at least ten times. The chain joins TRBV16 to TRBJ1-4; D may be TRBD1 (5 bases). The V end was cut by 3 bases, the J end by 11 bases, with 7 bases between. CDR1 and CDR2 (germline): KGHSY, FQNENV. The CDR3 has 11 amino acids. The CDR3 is CASSQGEKLFF. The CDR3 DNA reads TGTGCCAGCAGCCAGGGGGAGAAACTGTTTTTT.

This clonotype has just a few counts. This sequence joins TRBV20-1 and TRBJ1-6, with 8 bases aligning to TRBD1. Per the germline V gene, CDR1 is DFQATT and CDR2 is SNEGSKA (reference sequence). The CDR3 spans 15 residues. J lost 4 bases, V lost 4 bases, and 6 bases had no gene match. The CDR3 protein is CSAMDRDQYNSPLHF. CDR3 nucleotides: TGCAGTGCTATGGACAGGGACCAATATAATTCACCCCTCCACTTT.

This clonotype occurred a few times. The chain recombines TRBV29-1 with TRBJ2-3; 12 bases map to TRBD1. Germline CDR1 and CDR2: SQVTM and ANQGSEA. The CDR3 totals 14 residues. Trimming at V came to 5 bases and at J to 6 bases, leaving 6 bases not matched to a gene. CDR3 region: CSVPGQGASDTQYF. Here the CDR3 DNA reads TGCAGCGTTCCGGGACAGGGGGCCTCCGATACGCAGTATTTT.

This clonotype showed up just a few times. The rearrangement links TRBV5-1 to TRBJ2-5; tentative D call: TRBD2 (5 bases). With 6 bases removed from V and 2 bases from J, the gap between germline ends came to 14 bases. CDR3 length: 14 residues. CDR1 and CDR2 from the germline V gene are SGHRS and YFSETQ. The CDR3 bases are TGCGCCAGCACGAGGGAACGGGCGCAAGAGACCCAGTACTTC. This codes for CASTRERAQETQYF.

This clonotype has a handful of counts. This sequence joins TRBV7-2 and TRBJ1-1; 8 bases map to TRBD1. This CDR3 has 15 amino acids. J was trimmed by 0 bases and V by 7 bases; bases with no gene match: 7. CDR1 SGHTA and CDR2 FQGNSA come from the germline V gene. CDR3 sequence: CASITGGLVNTEAFF. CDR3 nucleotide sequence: TGTGCCAGCATCACAGGGGGTTTGGTGAACACTGAAGCTTTCTTT.